The rows below give T cell receptor beta chains drawn from one sample of a study of blood T cell repertoires in COVID-19. TCRdb's table, derived via immunoSEQ multiplex PCR, lists solely in-frame clones and lacks some. The table records 140,000 or so clones, 84% of them present only once. The sample comprised peripheral blood. The receptors derive from a human donor in a cohort sampled during active COVID-19. The CDR3 runs from the conserved cysteine through the conserved F or W. The order of the fields is CDR3 length, V gene, clone size, J gene, D gene, CDR3 protein, CDR3 DNA. The D gene is left open where the match is weak. Where a row states a size, it is once, few, many or the class of an expanded clone; other rows omit it.

14	TRBV4-2	-	TRBJ1-2	-	CASSQVGQGYGYTF	TGTGCCAGCAGCCAAGTCGGGCAGGGTTATGGCTACACCTTC
14	TRBV18	-	TRBJ2-5	TRBD2	CASPGLAGDETQYF	TGTGCCAGCCCGGGACTAGCGGGGGATGAGACCCAGTACTTC
17	TRBV7-2	-	TRBJ2-2	-	CASSLRGGDLNTGELFF	TGTGCCAGCAGCTTAAGGGGCGGGGACTTGAACACCGGGGAGCTGTTTTTT
18	TRBV10-3	-	TRBJ2-1	TRBD2	CAISGANGLGGGYNEQFF	TGTGCCATCAGTGGAGCCAATGGACTAGGCGGGGGATACAATGAGCAGTTCTTC
15	TRBV19	-	TRBJ1-6	TRBD1	CASSITGTGSSPLHF	TGTGCCAGTAGTATTACGGGGACAGGGAGTTCACCCCTCCACTTT
16	TRBV28	-	TRBJ2-3	-	CASSFGGFGGTDTQYF	TGTGCCAGCAGTTTTGGGGGGTTCGGGGGCACAGATACGCAGTATTTT
15	TRBV7-3	few	TRBJ2-7	TRBD2	CASSREAGGHYEQYF	TGTGCCAGCAGCCGAGAAGCGGGGGGTCACTACGAGCAGTACTTC
15	TRBV30	-	TRBJ2-7	-	CAPPPGHFSSYEQYF	TGTGCCCCACCCCCTGGACACTTTAGCTCCTACGAGCAGTACTTC
16	TRBV15	-	TRBJ2-3	-	CATSNDQGIRADTQYF	TGTGCCACCAGCAACGACCAGGGGATTCGGGCAGATACGCAGTATTTT
14	TRBV19	-	TRBJ2-1	-	CASNRGGNNNEQFF	TGTGCCAGTAATCGTGGGGGGAATAACAATGAGCAGTTCTTC
16	TRBV7-8	-	TRBJ2-4	-	CASSQLNRRAKNIQYF	TGTGCCAGCAGCCAATTGAACAGGAGAGCCAAAAACATTCAGTACTTC
16	TRBV9	-	TRBJ1-3	-	CASSVAHREDRNTIYF	TGTGCCAGCAGCGTAGCTCACCGGGAGGACAGAAACACCATATATTTT
14	TRBV6-1	-	TRBJ1-1	TRBD1	CASSETGANTEAFF	TGTGCCAGCAGTGAAACAGGGGCGAACACTGAAGCTTTCTTT
18	TRBV6-1	-	TRBJ2-2	TRBD2	CASSEPGLATWGTGELFF	TGTGCCAGCAGTGAACCGGGACTAGCTACCTGGGGGACCGGGGAGCTGTTTTTT
16	TRBV29-1	few	TRBJ2-2	TRBD2	CSVLGLAGEDTGELFF	TGCAGCGTTCTTGGACTAGCGGGAGAGGACACCGGGGAGCTGTTTTTT
10	TRBV20-1	-	TRBJ2-3	-	CSASLDTQYF	TGCAGTGCAAGCCTGGATACGCAGTATTTT
16	TRBV5-6	-	TRBJ2-4	TRBD1	CASSLGGGTALNIQYF	TGTGCCAGCAGCTTGGGGGGTGGGACAGCTTTAAACATTCAGTACTTC
12	TRBV30	-	TRBJ1-1	TRBD1	CASTGGFAEAFF	TGTGCCTCCACAGGGGGCTTCGCTGAAGCTTTCTTT
11	TRBV20-1	-	TRBJ2-1	-	CSAYYFNEQFF	TGCAGTGCTTACTATTTCAATGAGCAGTTCTTC
14	TRBV3-1/TRBV3-2	-	TRBJ1-1	TRBD1	CASSRGQKLAEAFF	TGTGCCAGCAGCCGGGGACAGAAACTAGCTGAAGCTTTCTTT
13	TRBV27	-	TRBJ1-1	-	CASSQAVGSLAFF	TGTGCCAGCAGTCAAGCCGTCGGGTCATTGGCTTTCTTT
16	TRBV6-2/TRBV6-3	-	TRBJ2-3	-	CASSYPLGGAGDTQYF	TGTGCCAGCAGTTATCCCTTGGGGGGGGCTGGAGATACGCAGTATTTT
15	TRBV3-1/TRBV3-2	once	TRBJ2-1	TRBD2	CASSRPGLAANEQFF	TGTGCCAGCAGCCGCCCGGGACTAGCAGCCAATGAGCAGTTCTTC
15	TRBV9	few	TRBJ1-2	-	CASSVGNRGAYGYTF	TGTGCCAGCAGCGTAGGAAATAGGGGCGCCTATGGCTACACCTTC
14	TRBV6-6	-	TRBJ1-2	-	CASSRDGWESGYTF	TGTGCCAGCAGTCGGGACGGTTGGGAGTCGGGCTACACCTTC
12	TRBV5-4	-	TRBJ2-1	TRBD2	CASSSSGSQQFF	TGTGCCAGCAGCTCTAGCGGGAGCCAGCAGTTCTTC
15	TRBV6-5	once	TRBJ1-3	-	CASSRQDDSGNTIYF	TGTGCCAGCAGCAGACAGGACGACTCTGGAAACACCATATATTTT
20	TRBV7-3	-	TRBJ2-3	TRBD2	CASSLTPGLAGGLGTDTQYF	TGTGCCAGCAGCTTAACACCCGGACTAGCGGGAGGGTTGGGCACAGATACGCAGTATTTT
17	TRBV6-2/TRBV6-3	-	TRBJ2-1	-	CASSYSLGGGYYNEQFF	TGTGCCAGCAGTTACTCGCTGGGCGGGGGCTATTACAATGAGCAGTTCTTC
16	TRBV6-2/TRBV6-3	-	TRBJ2-2	TRBD1	CASSYGQGQNTGELFF	TGTGCCAGCAGTTATGGACAGGGGCAAAACACCGGGGAGCTGTTTTTT
13	TRBV28	-	TRBJ2-5	-	CASSRRGGETQYF	TGTGCCAGCAGCCGGAGGGGGGGGGAGACCCAGTACTTC
16	TRBV28	-	TRBJ1-6	-	CASSPSGVRYNSPLHF	TGTGCCAGCAGTCCCTCAGGGGTCCGATATAATTCACCCCTCCACTTT
14	TRBV21-1	-	TRBJ1-6	-	CASSKDSSDSPLHF	TGTGCCAGCAGCAAAGACAGTAGTGATTCACCCCTCCACTTT
15	TRBV6-6	-	TRBJ2-1	TRBD2	CASSYSGGPNNEQFF	TGTGCCAGCAGTTACTCGGGAGGGCCGAATAATGAGCAGTTCTTC
15	TRBV6-5	few	TRBJ1-3	TRBD1	CASSQDRGQGNTIYF	TGTGCCAGCAGTCAGGACAGGGGTCAAGGAAACACCATATATTTT
16	TRBV5-4	-	TRBJ2-1	TRBD2	CASSSSLGGGYNEQFF	TGTGCCAGCAGCTCTTCTCTTGGGGGGGGTTACAATGAGCAGTTCTTC